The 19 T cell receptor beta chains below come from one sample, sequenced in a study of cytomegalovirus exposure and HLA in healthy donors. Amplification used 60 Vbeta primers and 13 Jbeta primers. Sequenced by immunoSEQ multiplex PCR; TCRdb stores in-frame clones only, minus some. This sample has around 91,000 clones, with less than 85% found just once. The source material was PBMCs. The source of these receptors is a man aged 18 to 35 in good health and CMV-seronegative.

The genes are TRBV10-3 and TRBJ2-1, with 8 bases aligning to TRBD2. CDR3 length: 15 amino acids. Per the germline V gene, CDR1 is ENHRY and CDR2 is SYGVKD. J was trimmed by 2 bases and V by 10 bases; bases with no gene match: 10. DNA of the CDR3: TGTGCCAGCCGCCGGGGGGGGGCTGCCTACAATGAGCAGTTCTTC. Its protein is CASRRGGAAYNEQFF.

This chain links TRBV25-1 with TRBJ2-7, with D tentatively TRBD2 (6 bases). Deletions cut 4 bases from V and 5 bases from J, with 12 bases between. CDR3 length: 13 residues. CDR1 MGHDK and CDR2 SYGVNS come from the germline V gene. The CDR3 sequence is CASSVPGTHEQYF. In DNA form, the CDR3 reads TGTGCCAGCAGTGTACCCGGGACTCACGAGCAGTACTTC.

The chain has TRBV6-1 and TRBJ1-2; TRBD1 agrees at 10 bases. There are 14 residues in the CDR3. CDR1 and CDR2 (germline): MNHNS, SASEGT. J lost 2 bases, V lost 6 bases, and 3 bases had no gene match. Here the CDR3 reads CASRRDRGNYGYTF. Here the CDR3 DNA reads TGTGCCAGCAGGAGGGACAGGGGAAACTATGGCTACACCTTC.

CDR3 nucleotide sequence: TGTGCCAGCAGCCACGGACTAGCGGGGGGAGAGACCCAGTACTTC. It yields the protein CASSHGLAGGETQYF. J is TRBJ2-5 and V is TRBV5-5; 14 bases align to TRBD2. Germline CDR1 SGHKS, CDR2 YYEKEE (reference sequence). The CDR3 sequence is 15 residues long. Trimming took 4 bases from V and 4 from J; bases not matched to a gene: 3.

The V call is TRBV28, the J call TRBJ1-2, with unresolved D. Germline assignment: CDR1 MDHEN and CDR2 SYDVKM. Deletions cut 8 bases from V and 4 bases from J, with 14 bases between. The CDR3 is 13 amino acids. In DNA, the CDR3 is TGTGCCAGCGAACAGTTAATTCCCTATGGCTACACCTTC. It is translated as CASEQLIPYGYTF.

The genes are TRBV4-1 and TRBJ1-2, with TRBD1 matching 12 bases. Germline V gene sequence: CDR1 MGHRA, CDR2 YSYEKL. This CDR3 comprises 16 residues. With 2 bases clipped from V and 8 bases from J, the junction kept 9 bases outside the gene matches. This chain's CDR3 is CASSQIGTGGAEGYTF. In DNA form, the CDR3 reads TGCGCCAGCAGCCAAATCGGGACAGGGGGCGCGGAGGGCTACACCTTC.

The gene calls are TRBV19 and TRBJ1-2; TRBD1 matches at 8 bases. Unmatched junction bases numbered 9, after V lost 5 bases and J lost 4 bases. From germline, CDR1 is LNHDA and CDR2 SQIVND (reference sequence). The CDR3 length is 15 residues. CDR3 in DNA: TGTGCCAGTAGTGAACAGGGGGTCGCGGTCTATGGCTACACCTTC. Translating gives CASSEQGVAVYGYTF.

The CDR3 reads CASSPGVTAGNTIYF. The CDR3 nucleotides read TGTGCCAGCAGTCCCGGGGTTACGGCAGGAAACACCATATATTTT. The chain employs TRBV6-1 and TRBJ1-3; D call uncertain. V lost 5 bases and J 4 bases, leaving 15 bases between the germline ends. Germline values: CDR1 MNHNS, CDR2 SASEGT. The CDR3 is 15 amino acids.

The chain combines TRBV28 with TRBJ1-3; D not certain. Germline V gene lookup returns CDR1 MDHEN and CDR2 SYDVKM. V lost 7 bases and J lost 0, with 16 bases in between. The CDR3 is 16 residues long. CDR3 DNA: TGTGCCAGCACCCTGGGGAGCGGAGTCTCTGGAAACACCATATATTTT. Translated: CASTLGSGVSGNTIYF.

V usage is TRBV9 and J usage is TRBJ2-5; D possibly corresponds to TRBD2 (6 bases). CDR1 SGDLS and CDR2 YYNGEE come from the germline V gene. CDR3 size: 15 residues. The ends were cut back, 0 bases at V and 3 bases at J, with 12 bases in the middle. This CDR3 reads CASSVAGGGEETQYF. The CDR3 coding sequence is TGTGCCAGCAGCGTAGCAGGCGGCGGGGAAGAGACCCAGTACTTC.

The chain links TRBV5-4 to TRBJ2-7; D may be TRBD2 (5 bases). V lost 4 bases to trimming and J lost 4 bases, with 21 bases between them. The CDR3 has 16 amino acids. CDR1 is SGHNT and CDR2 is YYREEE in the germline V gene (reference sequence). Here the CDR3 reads CASSNPTAATGYEQYF. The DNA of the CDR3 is TGTGCCAGCAGCAACCCTACCGCAGCAACGGGATACGAGCAGTACTTC.

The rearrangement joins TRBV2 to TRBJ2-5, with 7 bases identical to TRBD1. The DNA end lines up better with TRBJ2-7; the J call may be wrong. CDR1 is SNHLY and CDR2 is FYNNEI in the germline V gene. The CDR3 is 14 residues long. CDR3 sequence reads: CASSSGQPPYEQYF. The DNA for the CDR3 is TGTGCCAGCAGTTCGGGACAGCCGCCCTACGAGCAGTACTTC.

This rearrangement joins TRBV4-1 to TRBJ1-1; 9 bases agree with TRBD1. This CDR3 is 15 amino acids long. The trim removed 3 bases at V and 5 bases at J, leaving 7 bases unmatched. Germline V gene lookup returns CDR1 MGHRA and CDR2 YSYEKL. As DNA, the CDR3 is TGCGCCAGCAGCCAGCGGGACAGGGCGGGAACTGAAGCTTTCTTT. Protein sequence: CASSQRDRAGTEAFF.

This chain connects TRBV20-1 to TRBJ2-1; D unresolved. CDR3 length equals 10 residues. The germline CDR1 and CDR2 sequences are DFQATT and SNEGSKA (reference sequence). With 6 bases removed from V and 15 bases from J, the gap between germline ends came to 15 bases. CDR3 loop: CSAHERRLFF. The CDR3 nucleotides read TGCAGTGCCCATGAGCGCCGACTGTTCTTC.

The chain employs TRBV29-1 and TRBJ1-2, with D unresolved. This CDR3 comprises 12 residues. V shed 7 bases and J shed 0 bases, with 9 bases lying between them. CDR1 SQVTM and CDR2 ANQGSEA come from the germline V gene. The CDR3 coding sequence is TGCAGCGCCCTATTTACTAACTATGGCTACACCTTC. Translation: CSALFTNYGYTF.

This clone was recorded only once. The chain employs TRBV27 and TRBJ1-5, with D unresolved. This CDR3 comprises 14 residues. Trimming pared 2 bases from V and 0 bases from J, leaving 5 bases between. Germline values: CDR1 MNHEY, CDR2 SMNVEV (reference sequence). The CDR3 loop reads CASSLPGSNQPQHF. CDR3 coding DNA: TGTGCCAGCAGTTTACCGGGTAGCAATCAGCCCCAGCATTTT.

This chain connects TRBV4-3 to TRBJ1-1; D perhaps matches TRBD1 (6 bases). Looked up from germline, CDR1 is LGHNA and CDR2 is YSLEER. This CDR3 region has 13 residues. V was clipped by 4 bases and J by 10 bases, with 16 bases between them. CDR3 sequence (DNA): TGCGCCAGCAGCCGGTCAGGGGAAATTTTAGCTTTCTTT. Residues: CASSRSGEILAFF.

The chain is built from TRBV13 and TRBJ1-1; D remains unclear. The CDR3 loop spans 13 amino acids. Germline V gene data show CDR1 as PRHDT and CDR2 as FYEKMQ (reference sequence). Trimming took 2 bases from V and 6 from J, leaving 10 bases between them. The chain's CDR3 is CASSLNRVSEAFF. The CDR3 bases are TGTGCCAGCAGCTTAAATCGGGTCTCTGAAGCTTTCTTT.

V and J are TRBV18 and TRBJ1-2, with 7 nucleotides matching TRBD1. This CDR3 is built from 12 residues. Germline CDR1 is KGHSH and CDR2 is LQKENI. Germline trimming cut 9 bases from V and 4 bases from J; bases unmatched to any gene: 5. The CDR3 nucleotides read TGTGCCAGTTTACAGGGGTCCTATGGCTACACCTTC. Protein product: CASLQGSYGYTF. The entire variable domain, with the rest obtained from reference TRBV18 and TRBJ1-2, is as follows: NAGVMQNPRHLVRRRGQEARLRCSPMKGHSHVYWYRQLPEEGLKFMVYLQKENIIDESGMPKERFSAEFPKEGPSILRIQQVVRGDSAAYFCASLQGSYGYTFGSGTRLTVV.